This T cell receptor beta chain derives from a study of cytomegalovirus exposure and HLA in healthy donors. As for the study in general: Of the donors genotyped, approximately 400 in all, 75% to 85% fell in the Caucasian-associated ancestry cluster. Study outcomes and limitations: In a later analysis, a genetic analysis reported fewer productive-TCR N-insertions in an Asian-associated ancestry cluster than the cohort average.

This PCR relied on a set of 60 Vbeta primers and 13 Jbeta primers. Assay: immunoSEQ multiplex PCR; the TCRdb copy retains only in-frame clones and omits some. This table holds 100,000 to 150,000 clones, 60% to 85% found once. Comment on this clone: Its target is unknown.

Germline CDR1 reads MNHEY; CDR2 reads SMNVEV (reference sequence). The CDR3 contains 17 residues. V lost 0 bases and J lost 3; bases outside the gene matches: 5. Sequenced: PBMCs. The chain combines TRBV27 with TRBJ2-1; 10 positions match TRBD2. The receptor's source is a woman aged 18-29 years in good health and CMV-seronegative. The CDR3 DNA sequence: TGTGCCAGCAGTTTATCGGGGCTAGCGGGAGACTACAATGAGCAGTTCTTC. This gives the protein CASSLSGLAGDYNEQFF.